The 15 T cell receptor beta chains listed next were all sequenced from one sample in a study of T cells in localized non-small cell lung cancer. Produced via immunoSEQ multiplex PCR; TCRdb's table is partial and in-frame only. The sample gives roughly 71,000 clones, 86% of which show up once; 20% to 25% is in the top ten. This material consisted of peripheral blood, taken before any cancer treatment. These receptors were obtained from a male donor older than 55 with stage III squamous cell lung carcinoma.

The chain is built from TRBV10-3 and TRBJ2-3; D possibly matches TRBD1 or TRBD2 (5 bases each). Deletions cut 5 bases from V and 5 bases from J, with 14 bases between. The CDR3 has 14 amino acids. Germline values: CDR1 ENHRY, CDR2 SYGVKD. The CDR3 loop reads CAISRGPPEDTQYF. The CDR3 coding sequence is TGTGCCATCAGTAGGGGACCCCCGGAAGATACGCAGTATTTT.

The chain couples TRBV11-2 to TRBJ2-3; D remains unclear. CDR3 length equals 15 residues. The germline gives CDR1 SGHAT, CDR2 FQNNGV. The ends were cut back, 2 bases at V and 5 bases at J, with 14 bases in the middle. The CDR3 loop reads CASSLTPPHVDTQYF. CDR3 bases: TGTGCCAGCAGCTTAACCCCCCCCCATGTAGATACGCAGTATTTT. The full variable domain, its missing parts supplied by reference TRBV11-2 and TRBJ2-3, is EAGVAQSPRYKIIEKRQSVAFWCNPISGHATLYWYQQILGQGPKLLIQFQNNGVVDDSQLPKDRFSAERLKGVDSTLKIQPAKLEDSAVYLCASSLTPPHVDTQYFGPGTRLTVL.

The V gene is TRBV5-4, the J gene TRBJ2-2; TRBD2 agrees at 7 bases. Germline lookup yields CDR1 SGHNT and CDR2 YYREEE (reference sequence). After removal of 3 bases from V and 7 bases from J, the junction contained 6 bases not matched to a gene. The CDR3 is 14 amino acids. CDR3 in DNA: TGTGCCAGCAGCTCTACTAGCGATCACGGGGAGCTGTTTTTT. This encodes CASSSTSDHGELFF.

This chain links TRBV29-1 with TRBJ2-5; 13 nucleotides match TRBD2. The CDR3 has 14 amino acids. The V and J ends lost 6 bases and 1 base, in that order; junction bases with no gene match: 2. Germline assignment: CDR1 SQVTM and CDR2 ANQGSEA. CDR3 loop: CSVGTSGIQETQYF. As DNA, the CDR3 is TGCAGCGTCGGGACTAGCGGGATCCAAGAGACCCAGTACTTC.

This clone appeared once. CDR3: CASSLGQARRAYEQYF. For the CDR3, the DNA is TGTGCCAGCAGCTTAGGTCAGGCCAGGAGGGCCTACGAGCAGTACTTC. V usage is TRBV11-1 and J usage is TRBJ2-7; a possible D gene is TRBD2 (6 bases). Deletions cut 1 base from V and 2 bases from J, with 15 bases between. The CDR3 runs to 16 residues. CDR1 and CDR2 from the germline V gene are SGHAT and FQDESV (reference sequence). Full variable domain (missing parts from reference TRBV11-1 and TRBJ2-7): EAEVAQSPRYKITEKSQAVAFWCDPISGHATLYWYRQILGQGPELLVQFQDESVVDDSQLPKDRFSAERLKGVDSTLKIQPAELGDSAMYLCASSLGQARRAYEQYFGPGTRLTVT.

This clone was seen more than once but under ten times. The chain employs TRBV9 and TRBJ1-1; D gene ambiguous. The V gene lost 3 bases and the J gene lost 0 bases, with 12 bases spanning the gap. Germline V lookup: CDR1 SGDLS, CDR2 YYNGEE. The CDR3 consists of 15 residues. The CDR3 reads CASSGREGMNTEAFF. The CDR3 DNA reads TGTGCCAGCAGCGGCAGAGAAGGGATGAACACTGAAGCTTTCTTT.

The chain employs TRBV15 and TRBJ2-1; D remains ambiguous. V was cut by 3 bases and J by 7 bases, with 13 bases left in between. CDR1 is LNHNV and CDR2 is YYDKDF in the germline V gene (reference sequence). There are 14 residues in the CDR3. The CDR3 loop reads CATSRTDARNEQFF. DNA for the CDR3: TGTGCCACCAGCAGGACGGACGCCCGAAATGAGCAGTTCTTC.

The CDR3, as DNA: TGCGCCAGCAGCTGGGCCCTAGCTCGGGGCACAGATACGCAGTATTTT. It is translated as CASSWALARGTDTQYF. The chain combines TRBV5-1 with TRBJ2-3, with a weak D call TRBD2 (5 bases). Germline CDR1 and CDR2: SGHRS and YFSETQ. The CDR3 runs to 16 residues. Trimming removed 3 bases at V and 1 base at J, with 15 bases between.

The chain combines TRBV11-1 with TRBJ1-1; no definite D call. There are 15 residues in the CDR3. Trimming took off 5 bases at V and 1 base at J, with 14 bases between the two ends. From germline, CDR1 is SGHAT and CDR2 FQDESV (reference sequence). CDR3 residues: CASSLSSRGNTEAFF. In DNA, the CDR3 is TGTGCCAGCAGCCTATCCTCTCGGGGGAACACTGAAGCTTTCTTT.

The chain carries TRBV6-1 and TRBJ1-2; 8 bases fit TRBD1. Germline lookup yields CDR1 MNHNS and CDR2 SASEGT. The CDR3 length is 14 residues. Trimming cost V 1 base and J 11 bases; bases outside gene matches: 9. The CDR3 here is CASSEVSRDRPYTF. The CDR3 nucleotides are TGTGCCAGCAGTGAAGTTAGCCGGGACAGGCCTTACACCTTC.

This sequence joins TRBV11-2 and TRBJ1-3; D is unclear. Germline assignment: CDR1 SGHAT and CDR2 FQNNGV. Trimming removed 1 base at V and 0 bases at J, with 7 bases between. The CDR3 extends over 15 amino acids. The CDR3 DNA is TGTGCCAGCAGCTTAGGAGTGAGCTCTGGAAACACCATATATTTT. It yields the protein CASSLGVSSGNTIYF.

The rearrangement joins TRBV4-1 to TRBJ2-7; tentative D call: TRBD1 (5 bases). Germline values: CDR1 MGHRA, CDR2 YSYEKL. The CDR3 totals 16 residues. Deletions cut 1 base from V and 0 bases from J, with 13 bases between. CDR3 amino acids: CASSQAAGLSSYEQYF. Written as DNA, the CDR3 is TGCGCCAGCAGCCAAGCGGCAGGGCTTAGCTCCTACGAGCAGTACTTC.

The J gene is TRBJ1-5, the V gene TRBV28; TRBD1 matches at 7 bases. The CDR3 extends over 18 amino acids. Germline V gene sequence: CDR1 MDHEN, CDR2 SYDVKM. Trimming took 8 bases from V and 1 from J; bases not matched to a gene: 17. This CDR3 reads CASPPSGTVGLSNQPQHF. CDR3 DNA sequence: TGTGCCAGCCCTCCTAGTGGGACAGTCGGTTTGAGCAATCAGCCCCAGCATTTT.

The CDR3 reads CASGASDGTGLLRGYTF. The CDR3 DNA follows: TGTGCTAGTGGTGCCAGCGACGGGACAGGGCTTCTGCGTGGCTACACCTTC. This chain joins TRBV12-5 and TRBJ1-2; TRBD1 matches 9 bases. V shed 5 bases, J shed 7 bases, and the junction held 17 bases outside the gene matches. The germline V gene encodes CDR1 LGHNT and CDR2 FRNRAP. The CDR3 spans 17 residues. The variable domain in full, with the rest retrieved from reference TRBV12-5 and TRBJ1-2, is DARVTQTPRHKVTEMGQEVTMRCQPILGHNTVFWYRQTMMQGLELLAYFRNRAPLDDSGMPKDRFSAEMPDATLATLKIQPSEPRDSAVYFCASGASDGTGLLRGYTFGSGTRLTVV.

This clone appeared once. The rearrangement links TRBV5-4 to TRBJ1-1, with D perhaps TRBD1 (6 bases). V lost 1 base to trimming and J lost 3 bases, with 10 bases between them. CDR3 size: 14 residues. Germline assignment: CDR1 SGHNT and CDR2 YYREEE (reference sequence). DNA of the CDR3: TGTGCCAGCAGCTTGAGGGGGGGGGACACTGAAGCTTTCTTT. It is translated as CASSLRGGDTEAFF.